This T cell receptor beta chain came from a study of cytomegalovirus exposure and HLA in healthy donors (dated by TCRdb to the late 2010s). For the wider study: In an earlier analysis of approximately 500 of the donors, about 270 Gb of sequence data and roughly 100 million unique TCR beta sequences from 150 million to 200 million T cells were reported. Along with the approximately 650-subject first cohort, a separate validation cohort of over 90 different subjects was used. The T cell repertoires of some 700 subjects were profiled by immunosequencing and related to cytomegalovirus serostatus. Donor age, sex, ethnicity and CMV serostatus were compiled alongside the repertoire data. High-throughput TCR immunosequencing, statistical association of individual TCRs with disease status, and machine learning were combined to predict cytomegalovirus infection status. Genome-wide SNP genotypes for about three fifths of the roughly 670 donors were used in a later genetic analysis, which treated that subset as a discovery cohort. The study was designed to test whether signatures of past pathogen exposure could be identified by cataloging public T cell receptors. HLA typing covered class I and class II loci at four-digit resolution. A later analysis re-analyzed previously published TCR beta repertoires from approximately 670 donors and added high-resolution HLA genotyping to study TCR occurrence patterns. An earlier analysis of several hundred of the donors used high-throughput TCR beta sequencing to judge whether each TCR beta V gene segment behaved as functional or pseudogenic. The later analysis used no new phenotypic data to find candidate immune exposures, relying instead on TCR beta sequences and their occurrence across donors. Four or five DR-DQ haplotypes were handled as single units for association and clustering because linkage in the cohort was strong. Every repertoire in the discovery cohort had been generated on one and the same sequencing platform. The genetic ancestry cluster associated with self-reported Caucasian donors included about 81% of the roughly 400 genotyped donors. On average, 235,054 unique TCR beta nucleotide sequences were sequenced per donor among fewer than 500 genotyped donors of the cohort, with roughly 18% of those sequences being non-productive. An early release covering approximately 600 HLA-typed donors comprised about 290 gigabases of sequencing data and around 85 million unique TCR sequences. The number of typed donors differed by locus: about 620-640 for A, B, C, DRB1 and DQB1; some 500 for DQA1; around 580 for DPA1; and around 470 for DPB1. Findings and caveats that apply to the study as a whole: A total of 150 or so TCR beta chains were listed by the study as associated with cytomegalovirus. According to a later analysis, most CMV-associated TCR beta chains appeared to be HLA-restricted, and the HLA associations seemed to be driven largely by CMV exposure. Cytomegalovirus status was reported to be diagnosed by the classifier with high specificity and sensitivity in both the original and validation cohorts. CMV serostatus was the only immune exposure information available for the cohort. This cohort had only TCR beta chains sequenced, and the lack of alpha or paired-chain data limited which features could be detected. Assigning TCR associations to individual alleles was difficult when HLA alleles, especially DR and DQ, strongly co-occurred. In a later genetic analysis, fewer N-insertions in productive TCRs were reported among donors in an Asian-associated ancestry cluster than the approximately 630-donor mean. In vitro tests confirmed that a few of the cytomegalovirus-associated TCR beta chains recognize cytomegalovirus antigens. The authors suggested that the approach could potentially be extended to other disease states and immunological phenotypes. In a later analysis, several top co-occurrence clusters were reported to appear linked to parvovirus B19, influenza, CMV and Epstein-Barr virus. In a later genetic analysis, a missense DCLRE1C variant was associated with V-gene and J-gene trimming of TCR beta chains, and the association was replicated in an independent cohort. Some IMGT-functional V segments, including TRBV6-2 and TRBV6-3, could not be distinguished by the 87-base-pair reads and were therefore excluded. Because counts were too low, around 17 rarely observed V segments, including chromosome 9 orphons, were left out of the earlier analysis of approximately 500 of the donors. A further reported finding was that TCR beta sequences accurately predicted the HLA-A and HLA-B alleles for most subjects in the first cohort. An earlier analysis of 587 of the donors showed that most TCR beta V segments appeared in productive rearrangements either about 87% or about 30% of the time, which broadly matched IMGT annotations. A later analysis found that TCR association rates varied across HLA loci, with DRB1 alleles showing the most associated TCRs and HLA-C alleles the fewest. Because HLA typing was missing for some donors at each locus, association tests included only the typed subset. Presence/absence analyses assumed roughly uniform sequencing depth across donors, an assumption that may not hold. Correlated functional status among segregating V segments might be attributable to linkage disequilibrium, but an unknown experimental factor could not be ruled out. Compared with equally common non-associated chains, HLA-associated TCR beta chains in a later analysis were more clonally expanded and had lower generation probabilities. A cluster of highly shared sequence variants was judged likely to be a technical artifact of the sequencing pipeline. While some public TCRs were present in many individuals, most TCR sequences turned up only very rarely across donors. In a later analysis, some 17,000 TCR beta sequences were associated with specific HLA alleles at a false discovery rate of 0.05.

The library was made by the immunoSEQ multiplex PCR assay. For the multiplex PCR, a mixture combining 60 forward primers for TCR Vbeta segments and 13 reverse primers for TCR Jbeta segments was used. The CDR3 region of rearranged TCR beta genes was amplified from genomic DNA by a multiplex PCR assay. On the Illumina HiSeq System, the amplified TCR beta libraries were sequenced as 87-base-pair reads. Processing in the source paper ran as follows. A later analysis tallied roughly 80 million unique TCR beta chains across the 650 to 750 repertoires, and approximately 9.9 million of those chains were shared by two or more donors. To remove PCR and sequencing errors, raw reads were error-corrected and collapsed into unique sequences using a nearest-neighbor algorithm that merged closely related sequences. V, D and J gene segments were assigned by aligning CDR3 sequences to IMGT reference sequences. Each retained sequence needed at least a six-nucleotide match to both a V gene segment and a J gene segment. Rearrangements were classified as productive when the CDR3 lacked stop codons and remained in frame with V and J, and all other rearrangements were classified as non-productive. CDR3 was defined according to IMGT convention as the region running from the second conserved V-encoded cysteine to the conserved J-encoded phenylalanine. Sequences without an unambiguous match to a single V gene segment were excluded from the earlier analysis of 450 to 650 of the donors. In an earlier analysis of 587 of the donors, V segments were called functional above 56.7% productive rearrangements and were called segregating when the between-donor standard deviation exceeded 5%. To diagnose cytomegalovirus status from the catalog of TCR beta chain sequences, a statistical classification framework was built. In a later analysis, TCR nucleotide sequences were compared against IMGT/GENE-DB human TR gene sequences so that V and J genes could be assigned. The TCRdist pipeline was used in a later analysis to assign CDR3 sequences and most-parsimonious VDJ recombination scenarios. A later analysis defined each TCR beta chain by its CDR3 amino acid sequence plus V-gene family, and excluded reads lacking a unique V-gene family. As a way to deal with suspected cross-contamination and a sequencing artifact, a later analysis dropped hundreds of nucleotide sequences that were highly shared and had low generation probability. A later analysis calculated a clonal expansion index for each public chain from normalized within-repertoire ranks of inferred template counts. Generation probabilities in a later analysis came from a VDJ recombination model fitted to out-of-frame rearrangements, and those results were checked against IGoR. Hypergeometric tests were used in a later analysis to score TCR-TCR, TCR-HLA and TCR-CMV co-occurrence, with a repertoire-size bias correction applied to the TCR pairs. To estimate false discovery rates, a later analysis permuted the HLA or CMV assignments 20 times. In a later analysis, co-occurring TCRs were grouped using DBSCAN, and TCRdist sequence similarity was added for clustering within HLA-allele-positive subsets. For co-occurrence clustering, repertoires with fewer than 30,000 or more than 120,000 public chains were excluded, along with about five repertoires with anomalous nucleotide sharing. TCRdb retrieved this table from immuneACCESS and kept in-frame rearrangements only. Not all clones are present; in checked studies, unresolved V genes account for under half, and no reason is known for the remainder. V and J calls and clone size follow that table, whereas D and trimming were derived from the DNA. This sample comprises some 140,000 clones, roughly 80% of them detected only once. Clones ranked in the top ten supply more than 3% of the sample.

CDR1 LNHDA and CDR2 SQIVND are derived from the germline V gene (reference sequence). Inclusive of the bounding cysteine and phenylalanine, the CDR3 is 16 residues long. Just the 48-base CDR3 DNA is kept, in frame starting at base 1. Deletion took 4 bases off V and 2 bases off J, with a span of 15 bases between the germline ends. A note on this clone: The specificity of this receptor is unknown. No quality values exist for individual bases; no much larger clone is one base distant.

The cohort was made up of 500 to 850 healthy bone marrow donors. At the time of sampling, all cohort members were nominally healthy, though unrecorded immune exposures were likely present. The donor was CMV seronegative and belonged to the group of more than 300 seronegative cohort members. Every donor gave a peripheral blood sample, and the peripheral blood mononuclear cells from that sample were used for TCR beta sequencing. Genomic DNA was extracted from the blood cell samples with the Qiagen DNeasy Blood Extraction Kit. The source of this sequence is a female donor in good health and CMV-seronegative. The chain links TRBV19 with TRBJ1-5; perhaps TRBD1 is the D gene, with 6 bases matching. Material for sequencing was PBMCs. The bases are TGTGCCAGTAGTAAGGCGGGGGCGATGGGCAATCAGCCCCAGCATTTT. It encodes CASSKAGAMGNQPQHF.